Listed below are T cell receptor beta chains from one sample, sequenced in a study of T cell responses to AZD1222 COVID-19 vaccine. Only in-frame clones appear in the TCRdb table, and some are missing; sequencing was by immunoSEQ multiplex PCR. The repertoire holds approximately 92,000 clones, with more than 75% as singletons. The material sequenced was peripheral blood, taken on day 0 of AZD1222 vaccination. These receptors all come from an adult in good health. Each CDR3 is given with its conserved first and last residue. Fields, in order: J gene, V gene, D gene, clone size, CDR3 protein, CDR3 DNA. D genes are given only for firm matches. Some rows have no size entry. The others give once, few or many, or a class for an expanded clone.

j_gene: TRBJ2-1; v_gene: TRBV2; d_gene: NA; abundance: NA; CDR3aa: CASRKDKDNEQFF; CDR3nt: TGTGCCAGCAGGAAGGACAAAGACAATGAGCAGTTCTTC
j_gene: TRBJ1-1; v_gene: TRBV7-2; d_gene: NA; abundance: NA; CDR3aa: CASSLAGANVEAFF; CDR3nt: TGTGCCAGCAGCCTAGCGGGGGCGAATGTTGAAGCTTTCTTT
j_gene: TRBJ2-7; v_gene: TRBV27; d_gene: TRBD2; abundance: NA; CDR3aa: CASSSGTRDEQYF; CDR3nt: TGTGCCAGCAGTTCCGGGACTAGGGACGAGCAGTACTTC
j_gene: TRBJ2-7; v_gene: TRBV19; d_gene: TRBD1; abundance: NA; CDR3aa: CASSIGTGGYEQYF; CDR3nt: TGTGCCAGTAGTATAGGGACAGGGGGGTACGAGCAGTACTTC
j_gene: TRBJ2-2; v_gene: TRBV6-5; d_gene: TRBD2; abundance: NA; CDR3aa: CASSTRDYPGELFF; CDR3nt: TGTGCCAGCAGTACCAGGGACTACCCGGGGGAGCTGTTTTTT
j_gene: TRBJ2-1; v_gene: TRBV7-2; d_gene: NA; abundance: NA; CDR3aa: CASSPGLGRNEQFF; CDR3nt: TGTGCCAGCAGCCCGGGCCTTGGCCGCAATGAGCAGTTCTTC
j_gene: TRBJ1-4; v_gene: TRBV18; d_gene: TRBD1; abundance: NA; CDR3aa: CASSPPYGQGAPEKLFF; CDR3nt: TGTGCCAGCTCACCACCGTATGGCCAGGGGGCGCCTGAAAAACTGTTTTTT
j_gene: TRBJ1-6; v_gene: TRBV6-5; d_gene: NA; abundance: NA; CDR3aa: CASSYSGGRDNSPLHF; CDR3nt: TGTGCCAGCAGTTACTCCGGAGGGCGGGATAATTCACCCCTCCACTTT
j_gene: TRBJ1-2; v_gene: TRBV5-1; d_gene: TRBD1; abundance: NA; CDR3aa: CASSGFPGGGGYGYTF; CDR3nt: TGCGCCAGCAGCGGGTTTCCAGGGGGCGGAGGCTATGGCTACACCTTC
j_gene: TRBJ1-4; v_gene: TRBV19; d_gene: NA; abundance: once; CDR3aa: CASSTGLTTNEKLFF; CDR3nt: TGTGCCAGTAGTACAGGACTGACTACTAATGAAAAACTGTTTTTT
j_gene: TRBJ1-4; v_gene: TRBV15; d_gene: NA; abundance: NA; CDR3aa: CATSRAGSATNEKLFF; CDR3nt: TGTGCCACCAGCAGAGCCGGTAGTGCAACTAATGAAAAACTGTTTTTT
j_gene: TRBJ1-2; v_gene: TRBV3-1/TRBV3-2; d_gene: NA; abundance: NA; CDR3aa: CASSQGGGNYGYTF; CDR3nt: TGTGCCAGCAGCCAAGGGGGAGGGAACTATGGCTACACCTTC
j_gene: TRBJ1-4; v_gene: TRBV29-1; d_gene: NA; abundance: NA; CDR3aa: CSVDGRDGNEKLFF; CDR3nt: TGCAGCGTTGACGGGCGGGACGGGAACGAAAAACTGTTTTTT
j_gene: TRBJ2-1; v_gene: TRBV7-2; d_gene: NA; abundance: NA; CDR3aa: CASSLDFGTNYNEQFF; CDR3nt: TGTGCCAGCAGCTTAGATTTCGGGACAAACTACAATGAGCAGTTCTTC
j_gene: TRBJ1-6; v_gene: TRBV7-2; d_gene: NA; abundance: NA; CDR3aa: CASSIEGEHNSPLHF; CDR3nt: TGTGCCAGCAGCATAGAGGGAGAACATAATTCACCCCTCCACTTT